A selection of T cell receptor beta chains follows, all from one sample in a study of blood T cell repertoires in COVID-19. Some clones are missing from TCRdb's copy, which holds only in-frame ones; the method was immunoSEQ multiplex PCR. Of fewer than 120,000 clones listed, approximately 67% are singletons. Sequencing used peripheral blood. All receptors come from a woman aged 60-75 years with acute or convalescent COVID-19. Both conserved end residues are part of each CDR3. Fields, in order: clone size, V gene, D gene, J gene, CDR3 DNA, CDR3 protein. D genes are given only for firm matches. The size of a clone is reported for some rows only, either as once, few or many, or as a class for expanded clones.

once	TRBV7-3	TRBD1	TRBJ2-7	TGTGCCAGCAGCCAAGACAGGGGAAGTTACGAGCAGTACTTC	CASSQDRGSYEQYF
NA	TRBV6-6	NA	TRBJ2-7	TGTGCCAGCACCGCGCTAGAGGTCTCCTACGAGCAGTACTTC	CASTALEVSYEQYF
NA	TRBV5-4	NA	TRBJ1-1	TGTGCCAGCAGCTTACAGGGAAGCTCGAACACTGAAGCTTTCTTT	CASSLQGSSNTEAFF
once	TRBV10-2	TRBD1	TRBJ1-1	TGCGCCAGCAGGGGACAGCAGGTCGGGAACACTGAAGCTTTCTTT	CASRGQQVGNTEAFF
NA	TRBV28	NA	TRBJ1-5	TGTGCCAGCAGTTTATCCGCACAGCTCTCCCATCAGCCCCAGCATTTT	CASSLSAQLSHQPQHF
few	TRBV5-1	TRBD2	TRBJ2-3	TGCGCCAGCAGCCCGGCCCACGCGGGGGGCACAGATACGCAGTATTTT	CASSPAHAGGTDTQYF
few	TRBV3-1/TRBV3-2	NA	TRBJ2-7	TGTGCCAGCAGCCACACAGGAGACTCCTACGAGCAGTACTTC	CASSHTGDSYEQYF
NA	TRBV30	NA	TRBJ1-3	TGTGCCTGGAGTGTTAGAAACACCATATATTTT	CAWSVRNTIYF
NA	TRBV28	NA	TRBJ1-2	TGTGCCAGCAGTCTCGCGGTTCTCTATGGCTACACCTTC	CASSLAVLYGYTF
few	TRBV18	NA	TRBJ2-7	TGTGCCAGCTCACCAGATATGGGGCCCTACGAGCAGTACTTC	CASSPDMGPYEQYF
NA	TRBV7-3	NA	TRBJ2-6	TGTGCCAGCAGCCCCTCTCCCCTAGGTCTGGCGGCGCGCTCTGGGGCCAACGTCCTGACTTTC	CASSPSPLGLAARSGANVLTF
NA	TRBV5-1	NA	TRBJ1-6	TGCGCCAGCAGCTCTTTACCCGGACTACCCACCGGGGGGAAAGGACGCTCACCCCTCCACTTT	CASSSLPGLPTGGKGRSPLHF
NA	TRBV7-8	NA	TRBJ2-2	TGTGCCAGCAGCCCCCCCAAGCGGACCGGGGAGCTGTTTTTT	CASSPPKRTGELFF
NA	TRBV5-4	TRBD2	TRBJ2-1	TGTGCCAGCAGCCGGACTAGCGGGAATAACAATGAGCAGTTCTTC	CASSRTSGNNNEQFF
NA	TRBV11-2	TRBD1	TRBJ1-3	TGTGCCAGCAGCTTGACAGGGGGCACTGGAAACACCATATATTTT	CASSLTGGTGNTIYF
NA	TRBV6-1	NA	TRBJ1-2	TGTGCCAGCAGTGAGGATGGAGGACGTGGCTACACCTTC	CASSEDGGRGYTF
NA	TRBV11-2	NA	TRBJ1-5	TGTGCCAGCTCAGCGGGTGGCAATCAGCCCCAGCATTTT	CASSAGGNQPQHF
NA	TRBV6-5	NA	TRBJ1-2	TGTGCCAGCAGGATAGGGGAGGGGATATATGGCTACACCTTC	CASRIGEGIYGYTF
NA	TRBV2	NA	TRBJ2-3	TGTGCCAGCAGGAGACTAGGGGACACAGATACGCAGTATTTT	CASRRLGDTDTQYF
NA	TRBV7-2	TRBD1	TRBJ1-4	TGTGCCAGCAGCTTGTCCGGGACAGGAGTTAATGAAAAACTGTTTTTT	CASSLSGTGVNEKLFF
once	TRBV28	NA	TRBJ1-5	TGTGCCAGCACCCGCGGGGGGAGCAATCAGCCCCAGCATTTT	CASTRGGSNQPQHF
NA	TRBV5-1	NA	TRBJ1-1	TGCGCCAGCAGTGGACAGCTGAACACTGAAGCTTTCTTT	CASSGQLNTEAFF
NA	TRBV6-5	TRBD1	TRBJ1-5	TGTGCCAGCAGCCGCGGACAGGGGCCCAGTCAGCCCCAGCATTTT	CASSRGQGPSQPQHF
NA	TRBV7-9	NA	TRBJ1-3	TGTGCCAGCCAACGGGGGGAATCGGCTGGAAACACCATATATTTT	CASQRGESAGNTIYF